The clone carrying this T cell receptor (beta chain) was observed once. Mismatch with germline at one junction end may stem from a read error. Libraries were prepared by immunoSEQ multiplex PCR; TCRdb keeps only in-frame clonotypes and omits some of them. This sample has about 300,000 clones; approximately 84% occur once, and the top ten carry around 9.3%. This sample was taken from a study of blood T cell repertoires in COVID-19. Study-wide context: The study drew acute and convalescent COVID-19 samples from the United States, Italy and Spain.

Sequenced sample: PBMCs or T cells enriched from blood (not recorded which). The origin of this receptor is a woman in her late teens or twenties who had recovered from COVID-19.

The CDR3 loop reads CASSTDRGGEAFF. The CDR3 nucleotides read TGCGCCAGTAGTACCGACAGGGGTGGTGAAGCTTTCTTT. This rearrangement joins TRBV19 to TRBJ1-1; 8 bases match TRBD1. The germline CDR1 and CDR2 sequences are LNHDA and SQIVND (reference sequence). This CDR3 is 13 amino acids long.